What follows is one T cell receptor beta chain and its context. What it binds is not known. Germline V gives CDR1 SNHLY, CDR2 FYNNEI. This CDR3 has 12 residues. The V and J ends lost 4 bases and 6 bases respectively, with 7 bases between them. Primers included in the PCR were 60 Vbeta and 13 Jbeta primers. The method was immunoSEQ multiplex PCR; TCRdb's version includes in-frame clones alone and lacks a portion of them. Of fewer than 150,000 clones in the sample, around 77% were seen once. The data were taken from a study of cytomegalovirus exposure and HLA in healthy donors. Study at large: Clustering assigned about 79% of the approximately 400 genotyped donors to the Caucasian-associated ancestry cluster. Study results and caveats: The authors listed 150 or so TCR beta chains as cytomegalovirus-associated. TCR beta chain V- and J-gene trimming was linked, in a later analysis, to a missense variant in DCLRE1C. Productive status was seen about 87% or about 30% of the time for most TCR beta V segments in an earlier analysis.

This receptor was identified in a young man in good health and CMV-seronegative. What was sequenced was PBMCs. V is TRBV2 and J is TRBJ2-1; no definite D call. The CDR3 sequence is CASSARGNEQFF. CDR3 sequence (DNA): TGTGCCAGCAGTGCCAGAGGCAATGAGCAGTTCTTC. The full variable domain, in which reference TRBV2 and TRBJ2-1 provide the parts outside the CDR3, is EPEVTQTPSHQVTQMGQEVILRCVPISNHLYFYWYRQILGQKVEFLVSFYNNEISEKSEIFDDQFSVERPDGSNFTLKIRSTKLEDSAMYFCASSARGNEQFFGPGTRLTVL.